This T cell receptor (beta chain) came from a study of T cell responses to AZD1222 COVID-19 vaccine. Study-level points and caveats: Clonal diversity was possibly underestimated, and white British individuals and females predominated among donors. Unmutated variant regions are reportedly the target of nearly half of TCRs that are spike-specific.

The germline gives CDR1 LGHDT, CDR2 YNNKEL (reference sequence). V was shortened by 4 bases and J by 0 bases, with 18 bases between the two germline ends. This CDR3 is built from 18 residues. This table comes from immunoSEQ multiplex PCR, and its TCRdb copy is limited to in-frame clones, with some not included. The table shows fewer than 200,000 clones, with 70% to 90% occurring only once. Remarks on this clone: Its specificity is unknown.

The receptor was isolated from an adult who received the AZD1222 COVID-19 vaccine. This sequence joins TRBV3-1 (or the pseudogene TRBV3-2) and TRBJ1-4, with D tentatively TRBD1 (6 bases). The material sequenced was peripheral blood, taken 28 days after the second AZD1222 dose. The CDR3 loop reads CASSLPSGAGATNEKLFF. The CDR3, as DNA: TGTGCCAGCAGCCTCCCCTCAGGGGCGGGGGCAACTAATGAAAAACTGTTTTTT.